One sample yielded the 10 T cell receptor beta chains listed below, sequenced in a study of T cell changes during pregnancy in multiple sclerosis (dated by TCRdb to the late 2010s). The library was made by the immunoSEQ multiplex PCR assay. Here the immuneACCESS table is served through TCRdb, limited to in-frame sequences with V and J called. Missing clones are a known gap in these copies; in checked studies unresolved V genes cover under half, and the rest lacks a known reason. This sample has about 110,000 clones in its table, and 91% of those were observed once. About 1.6% of the sample is held by the ten biggest clonotypes. Source: peripheral blood, taken before pregnancy. The origin of the receptors is a female donor with multiple sclerosis, enrolled in a pregnancy study.

The rearrangement links TRBV5-1 to TRBJ1-6; D is possibly TRBD1 (6 bases). V dropped 4 bases and J dropped 7 bases, with 15 bases sitting between them. Germline loops: CDR1 SGHRS, CDR2 YFSETQ. CDR3 length: 15 residues. CDR3 DNA: TGCGCCAGCAGCCCGGGGGGGCTGGAGAATTCACCCCTCCACTTT. This sequence encodes CASSPGGLENSPLHF.

V and J are TRBV2 and TRBJ2-7; TRBD1 is a possible D gene (6 bases). CDR1 SNHLY and CDR2 FYNNEI come from the germline V gene. This CDR3 is built from 13 residues. V was cut by 7 bases and J by 6 bases, with 16 bases left in between. CDR3 region: CASKVAGVAEQYF. CDR3 bases: TGTGCCAGCAAAGTGGCAGGGGTCGCCGAGCAGTACTTC.

The V gene is TRBV28, the J gene TRBJ2-2, with 11 bases fitting TRBD2. Trimming cost V 6 bases and J 4 bases; bases outside gene matches: 4. The CDR3 length is 15 residues. In germline, CDR1 is MDHEN, CDR2 SYDVKM. CDR3 residues: CASRGGLAVTGELFF. DNA for the CDR3: TGTGCCAGCAGAGGGGGACTAGCGGTCACCGGGGAGCTGTTTTTT. Full variable domain (outside the CDR3, taken from reference TRBV28 and TRBJ2-2): DVKVTQSSRYLVKRTGEKVFLECVQDMDHENMFWYRQDPGLGLRLIYFSYDVKMKEKGDIPEGYSVSREKKERFSLILESASTNQTSMYLCASRGGLAVTGELFFGEGSRLTVL.

The CDR3 coding sequence is TGTGCCAGCAGTTTATTGGGGGGGATGACTAGCGCGAAAGAGACCCAGTACTTC. Residues: CASSLLGGMTSAKETQYF. The chain couples TRBV27 to TRBJ2-5, with 8 positions matching TRBD2. Germline V gives CDR1 MNHEY, CDR2 SMNVEV (reference sequence). Trimming took 1 base from V and 3 from J; bases not matched to a gene: 13. The CDR3 has 18 amino acids.

The chain combines TRBV6-4 with TRBJ2-3; 9 nucleotides line up with TRBD2. The CDR3 has 18 residues. V gave up 4 bases and J gave up 0 bases; unmatched junction bases: 11. Germline values: CDR1 MRHNA, CDR2 SNTAGT. CDR3 protein: CASSATLASGASTDTQYF. The CDR3 DNA follows: TGTGCCAGCAGTGCAACGCTGGCTAGCGGGGCGAGCACAGATACGCAGTATTTT.

This chain uses TRBV29-1 with TRBJ2-3, with TRBD2 matching over 9 bases. The CDR3 totals 14 residues. J was trimmed by 1 base and V by 3 bases; bases with no gene match: 2. CDR1 and CDR2 (germline): SQVTM, ANQGSEA. As DNA, the CDR3 is TGCAGCGTTGACAAGCGGGAGGGCACAGATACGCAGTATTTT. Translated, it gives CSVDKREGTDTQYF.

This chain uses TRBV18 with TRBJ2-2, with 7 bases matching TRBD1. The ends lost 6 bases at V and 2 bases at J; junction bases unmatched: 3. This CDR3 is 14 amino acids long. Germline-derived CDR1 and CDR2 are KGHSH and LQKENI. The CDR3 protein is CASSRDRNTGELFF. DNA of the CDR3: TGTGCCAGCTCCCGGGACAGAAACACCGGGGAGCTGTTTTTT. Looking up the rest from reference TRBV18 and TRBJ2-2 gives the full variable domain: NAGVMQNPRHLVRRRGQEARLRCSPMKGHSHVYWYRQLPEEGLKFMVYLQKENIIDESGMPKERFSAEFPKEGPSILRIQQVVRGDSAAYFCASSRDRNTGELFFGEGSRLTVL.

The chain employs TRBV2 and TRBJ1-5; maybe TRBD1 (6 bases). The CDR3 is 15 amino acids. V lost 6 bases, J lost 0 bases, and 12 bases lay in between. Germline V lookup: CDR1 SNHLY, CDR2 FYNNEI. CDR3 DNA: TGTGCCAGCAGAGAACAGGGTAGTAGCAATCAGCCCCAGCATTTT. It is translated as CASREQGSSNQPQHF. The full variable domain, with the rest looked up from reference TRBV2 and TRBJ1-5, is EPEVTQTPSHQVTQMGQEVILRCVPISNHLYFYWYRQILGQKVEFLVSFYNNEISEKSEIFDDQFSVERPDGSNFTLKIRSTKLEDSAMYFCASREQGSSNQPQHFGDGTRLSIL.

The chain employs TRBV5-1 and TRBJ2-1; D is ambiguous. Trimming stripped 3 bases from V and 8 bases from J, with 9 bases between. The CDR3 totals 12 residues. CDR1 SGHRS and CDR2 YFSETQ come from the germline V gene. The CDR3 region is CASSSGVHEQFF. DNA for the CDR3: TGCGCCAGCAGCTCTGGAGTACATGAGCAGTTCTTC. The whole variable domain, filled in from reference TRBV5-1 and TRBJ2-1, reads KAGVTQTPRYLIKTRGQQVTLSCSPISGHRSVSWYQQTPGQGLQFLFEYFSETQRNKGNFPGRFSGRQFSNSRSEMNVSTLELGDSALYLCASSSGVHEQFFGPGTRLTVL.

This chain joins TRBV2 and TRBJ2-5; TRBD2 matches at 8 bases. The CDR3 has 13 amino acids. Per germline, CDR1 SNHLY and CDR2 FYNNEI. Trimming cost V 6 bases and J 1 base; bases outside gene matches: 1. In DNA form, the CDR3 reads TGTGCCAGCAGAGGGACTAGCCAAGAGACCCAGTACTTC. Its protein is CASRGTSQETQYF.